Following are 5 T cell receptor beta chains from one sample sequenced in a study of cytomegalovirus exposure and HLA in healthy donors. The PCR was carried out with 60 Vbeta primers and 13 Jbeta primers. Libraries were prepared by immunoSEQ multiplex PCR; TCRdb keeps only in-frame clonotypes and omits some of them. The sample has 250,000 to 350,000 clones, about four fifths seen once. The source material was PBMCs. The receptors were gathered from a girl under 10 years old in good health and CMV-seronegative.

The V and J genes are TRBV7-8 and TRBJ2-1; 7 bases map to TRBD2. Trimming cost V 2 bases and J 7 bases; bases outside gene matches: 8. This CDR3 is 15 amino acids long. Looked up from germline, CDR1 is SGHVS and CDR2 is FQNEAQ. CDR3 in amino acids: CASSLLSGIANEQFF. In nucleotides, the CDR3 is TGTGCCAGCAGCTTATTGAGCGGGATCGCGAATGAGCAGTTCTTC. The whole variable domain, filled in from reference TRBV7-8 and TRBJ2-1, reads GAGVSQSPRYKVAKRGQDVALRCDPISGHVSLFWYQQALGQGPEFLTYFQNEAQLDKSGLPSDRFFAERPEGSVSTLKIQRTQQEDSAVYLCASSLLSGIANEQFFGPGTRLTVL.

Here the CDR3 reads CASSVRGNTNEKLFF. The CDR3 nucleotides are TGTGCCAGCAGCGTACGGGGGAACACTAATGAAAAACTGTTTTTT. The chain is built from TRBV9 and TRBJ1-4; D is perhaps TRBD1 (5 bases). Germline loops: CDR1 SGDLS, CDR2 YYNGEE. This CDR3 has 15 residues. Trimming removed 1 base at V and 2 bases at J, with 9 bases between.

The chain joins TRBV18 to TRBJ1-3, with unresolved D. The ends were cut back, 0 bases at V and 2 bases at J, with 5 bases in the middle. The CDR3 covers 14 residues. CDR1 is KGHSH and CDR2 is LQKENI in the germline V gene. The CDR3 spells CASSPPWPGNTIYF. The CDR3 DNA is TGTGCCAGCTCACCACCTTGGCCTGGAAACACCATATATTTT. Full variable domain (outside the CDR3, taken from reference TRBV18 and TRBJ1-3): NAGVMQNPRHLVRRRGQEARLRCSPMKGHSHVYWYRQLPEEGLKFMVYLQKENIIDESGMPKERFSAEFPKEGPSILRIQQVVRGDSAAYFCASSPPWPGNTIYFGEGSWLTVV.

The chain joins TRBV12-1 to TRBJ2-7; TRBD2, the table's D call, lacks a check against the DNA. TRBV12-1 is annotated as a pseudogene. The CDR3 spans 16 residues. The CDR3 DNA reads TGTGCCAGCAGCCACCTGGGGACTAGCGGTTTCGAGGAGCAGTACTTC. Translating it yields CASSHLGTSGFEEQYF.

J is TRBJ1-5 and V is TRBV5-1; 7 positions match TRBD1. Germline CDR1 and CDR2: SGHRS and YFSETQ. The V and J ends lost 0 bases and 3 bases, in that order; junction bases with no gene match: 6. This CDR3 is built from 16 residues. CDR3 sequence: CASSLASDRINQPQHF. CDR3 in DNA: TGCGCCAGCAGCTTGGCCTCGGACAGGATCAATCAGCCCCAGCATTTT.